This TCR beta chain emerged from a study of cytomegalovirus exposure and HLA in healthy donors. Germline-derived CDR1 and CDR2 are LNHDA and SQIVND (reference sequence). Trimming removed 5 bases from V and 4 bases from J; junction bases left unmatched: 7. This CDR3 comprises 14 residues. Use of 60 Vbeta and 13 Jbeta primers characterized the PCR. Libraries were prepared by immunoSEQ multiplex PCR; TCRdb keeps only in-frame clonotypes and omits some of them. The sample lists approximately 110,000 clones, approximately 72% occurring once. V is TRBV19 and J is TRBJ2-5, with 7 bases matching TRBD2. The receptor's source is a woman aged 40 to 55 in good health and CMV-seropositive. What was sequenced was PBMCs. The CDR3 sequence is CASSPTRGVETQYF. CDR3 in DNA: TGTGCCAGTAGTCCCACCCGGGGGGTAGAGACCCAGTACTTC.